The clone carrying this TCR beta chain showed up many times. The antigen remains undetermined. These data belong to a study of CD8 T cells in ankylosing spondylitis. Overall study findings and caveats: A motif in TCR beta, a set of several highly homologous variants, appeared characteristic of ankylosing spondylitis blood. Prior work had noted some motif variants in reactive arthritis blood and synovial fluid. Reported data indicate significant enrichment of disease-linked clones within matched ankylosing spondylitis synovial fluid.

For TCR beta, libraries came from quantitative 5'-RACE with molecular barcodes. One entry per CDR3 protein results from TCRdb running MiXCR on the 5' RACE reads. The sample has 200,000 to 250,000 distinct CDR3 sequences, around 24% seen once; the top ten hold around 6.3%. V shed 5 bases, J shed 0 bases, and the junction held 5 bases outside the gene matches. Germline V gene lookup returns CDR1 SGHTA and CDR2 FQGTGA. The CDR3 loop spans 16 amino acids. The sequence derives from a male donor with ankylosing spondylitis or in good health (not recorded which). Sequencing was performed on blood, either unsorted or a sorted T cell fraction (not recorded which). This chain joins TRBV7-3 and TRBJ2-1; TRBD2 matches at 9 bases. The CDR3 loop is CASSPRTSDSYNEQFF. In DNA form, the CDR3 reads TGTGCCAGCAGCCCCAGGACTAGCGACTCCTACAATGAGCAGTTCTTC.